This T cell receptor beta chain originates from a study of cytomegalovirus exposure and HLA in healthy donors. Primers included in the PCR were 60 Vbeta and 13 Jbeta primers. Assay: immunoSEQ multiplex PCR; the TCRdb copy retains only in-frame clones and omits some. Among around 160,000 clones, 60% to 80% were seen once, and the ten largest hold around 2.3%. Sequencing input: PBMCs. The sequence derives from a man aged 50-60 years in good health and CMV-seropositive.

CDR3 in amino acids: CASSLEPADSHGYTF. The CDR3 DNA is TGCGCCAGCAGCTTGGAACCCGCAGATTCGCACGGCTACACCTTC. This chain joins TRBV5-1 and TRBJ1-2; D is ambiguous. CDR3 size: 15 residues. The V gene's germline CDR1 is SGHRS and CDR2 YFSETQ. V was clipped by 0 bases and J by 8 bases, with 17 bases between them. Together with reference TRBV5-1 and TRBJ1-2, the CDR3 gives the full variable domain: KAGVTQTPRYLIKTRGQQVTLSCSPISGHRSVSWYQQTPGQGLQFLFEYFSETQRNKGNFPGRFSGRQFSNSRSEMNVSTLELGDSALYLCASSLEPADSHGYTFGSGTRLTVV.